The table lists the clone carrying this TCR beta chain with a few counts. Its specificity is not known. These data are taken from a study of T cell repertoires in cytomegalovirus infection. Study-wide results and limits: There were HLA-C-restricted CMV-specific TCR beta clonotypes dominating the ex vivo response.

TCRdb re-called the reads through MiXCR, storing one row per CDR3 protein. The data contain about 740,000 distinct CDR3 sequences, 35% to 45% of them seen just once; the ten biggest clones take up around 2.6%. The source is a human donor in good health (CMV status not recorded). Some clones in this sample may be carry-over from other donors' samples. Sequencing was carried out using PBMCs.

CDR3 coding DNA: TGTGCCATCAGTGACCCGGGACCCACAGATACGCAGTATTTT. Its translation is CAISDPGPTDTQYF. The chain is built from TRBV10-3 and TRBJ2-3; TRBD1 or TRBD2 may be the D gene (5 bases each). The CDR3 has 14 amino acids. Germline CDR1 ENHRY, CDR2 SYGVKD. Trimming took off 3 bases at V and 2 bases at J, with 9 bases between the two ends.